The T cell receptor (beta chain) described here comes from a study of blood T cell repertoires in COVID-19. As for the study in general: Some COVID-19 samples were acute and others convalescent; all came from the United States, Italy and Spain. Sample material is recorded as cDNA or gDNA derived from T cells, B-cell-depleted T cells, or PBMCs.

The CDR3 is made up of 15 amino acids. Trimming removed 1 base at V and 1 base at J, with 8 bases between. Germline V gene sequence: CDR1 SGHRS, CDR2 YFSETQ. Original processing notes: The assay estimated nucleated cells by amplifying reference gene primers. This table comes from immunoSEQ multiplex PCR, and its TCRdb copy is limited to in-frame clones, with some not included. Clonal size and the V and J genes are those of that table, whereas D and trimming came from the DNA. The sample has about 130,000 clones, roughly 80% seen once. This clone is a singleton in its sample. The chain uses TRBV5-1 and TRBJ2-2; D may be TRBD1 (5 bases). Material for sequencing was peripheral blood. This receptor was taken from a woman in her sixties or seventies with acute or convalescent COVID-19. The CDR3 loop is CASSLNTGNTGELFF. The CDR3 region has the DNA TGCGCCAGCAGCTTGAACACAGGGAACACCGGGGAGCTGTTTTTT. The whole variable domain, filled in from reference TRBV5-1 and TRBJ2-2, reads KAGVTQTPRYLIKTRGQQVTLSCSPISGHRSVSWYQQTPGQGLQFLFEYFSETQRNKGNFPGRFSGRQFSNSRSEMNVSTLELGDSALYLCASSLNTGNTGELFFGEGSRLTVL.